A selection of T cell receptor beta chains follows, all from one sample in a study of OX40 agonist ivuxolimab in advanced cancers. Using immunoSEQ multiplex PCR, the repertoire was profiled, and TCRdb retains in-frame clones only, with some absent. The table records tens of thousands of clones, around 84% of them present only once. Sequencing used CD4+ or CD8+ T cells sorted from blood, obtained in a trial of the OX40 agonist ivuxolimab. Receptors originate from an adult with an advanced solid tumor such as melanoma, head and neck, liver or kidney cancer. The CDR3 runs from the conserved cysteine through the conserved F or W. D genes are given only for firm matches. Rows may omit the clone size; those that give it use once, few, many or a size class.

TRBV9	-	TRBJ2-1	-	TGTGCCAGCAGCGTAGCGGATAGCTCCTACAATGAGCAGTTCTTC	CASSVADSSYNEQFF
TRBV9	-	TRBJ2-1	-	TGTGCCAGCAGCGCGTGGGGTGGGGGCAATGAGCAGTTCTTC	CASSAWGGGNEQFF
TRBV9	-	TRBJ1-5	-	TGTGCCAGCAGTGCTGAGGGGAATAGCAATCAGCCCCAGCATTTT	CASSAEGNSNQPQHF
TRBV12-5	TRBD1	TRBJ1-1	-	TGTGCTAGCTCACAGGGGGCATACACTGAAGCTTTCTTT	CASSQGAYTEAFF
TRBV5-1	-	TRBJ1-6	-	TGCGCCAGCAGCCAGGGACTGGGCTGGAATTCACCCCTCCACTTT	CASSQGLGWNSPLHF
TRBV7-9	TRBD1	TRBJ2-7	-	TGTGCCAGCAGCCCCCGGGACAGGTTCTCCTACGAGCAGTACTTC	CASSPRDRFSYEQYF
TRBV19	TRBD2	TRBJ2-6	-	TGTGCCAGTAGTATTCTGCCGACTAGCGGGAGGATCACTGGGGCCAACGTCCTGACTTTC	CASSILPTSGRITGANVLTF
TRBV27	-	TRBJ1-1	-	TGTGCCAGCACGAGCCGGTGGGCTGAAGCTTTCTTT	CASTSRWAEAFF
TRBV5-6	TRBD2	TRBJ2-5	once	TGTGCCAGCAGCTTGAGTGGATGGTGGGGGACTAGCGGGAAAGAGACCCAGTACTTC	CASSLSGWWGTSGKETQYF
TRBV27	TRBD1	TRBJ2-7	-	TGTGCCAGCAGTACCAACGGGGGGACAGGGGATTTCGCCGCCTACGAGCAGTACTTC	CASSTNGGTGDFAAYEQYF
TRBV28	TRBD2	TRBJ2-3	-	TGTGCCAGCAGTTTCCCACTTATTAGCGGGAGCCCAGATACGCAGTATTTT	CASSFPLISGSPDTQYF
TRBV7-2	-	TRBJ2-3	-	TGTGCCAGCAGCCTCCGCGGGCACACAGATACGCAGTATTTT	CASSLRGHTDTQYF
TRBV7-9	-	TRBJ2-7	-	TGTGCCAGCAGCTATCAGAGCTACGAGCAGTACTTC	CASSYQSYEQYF
TRBV10-1	-	TRBJ2-7	-	TGCGCCAGCAGTGAGGGGAGTGCCGAGCAGTACTTC	CASSEGSAEQYF
TRBV11-2	-	TRBJ2-7	-	TGTGCCAGCAACGGACTCTCCTACGAGCAGTACTTC	CASNGLSYEQYF
TRBV9	TRBD2	TRBJ2-5	once	TGTGCCAGCAGCGTGGAACCAGCGGGAGGGCAAGAGACCCAGTACTTC	CASSVEPAGGQETQYF
TRBV7-3	TRBD2	TRBJ2-1	once	TGTGCCAGCAGCTACGGACTAGCGTCTGAGCAGTTCTTC	CASSYGLASEQFF
TRBV27	TRBD2	TRBJ2-1	-	TGTGCCAGCAGTCCCCCAGGGAGCGGGGCGTACAATGAGCAGTTCTTC	CASSPPGSGAYNEQFF
TRBV9	TRBD2	TRBJ2-3	-	TGTGCCAGCAGCGAACAGGGACTAGCGGGGGGGCGTACAGATACGCAGTATTTT	CASSEQGLAGGRTDTQYF
TRBV7-2	-	TRBJ2-1	-	TGTGCCAGCAGCTCCGGGGATGAGCAGTTCTTC	CASSSGDEQFF
TRBV4-2	TRBD1	TRBJ1-1	-	TGTGCCAGCAGCCAAGTTCAGGGGGCGCGTGGGAACACTGAAGCTTTCTTT	CASSQVQGARGNTEAFF
TRBV6-1	-	TRBJ2-3	-	TGTGCCAGTGGTCTTATGGGGGCAGATACGCAGTATTTT	CASGLMGADTQYF
TRBV9	-	TRBJ2-2	-	TGTGCCAGCCAAACGGGAGAGTACACCGGGGAGCTGTTTTTT	CASQTGEYTGELFF
TRBV5-1	-	TRBJ1-4	-	TGCGCCAGCAGCTTGGAGCAGGCGAATGAAAAACTGTTTTTT	CASSLEQANEKLFF
TRBV10-1	-	TRBJ2-6	-	TGCGCCAGCAGTGAGAGGGGCCACTCTGGGGCCAACGTCCTGACTTTC	CASSERGHSGANVLTF
TRBV7-6	-	TRBJ2-7	once	TGTGCCAGCAGCGCCGGGGAAAGTACAGTTCCCTGGGAGCAGTACTTC	CASSAGESTVPWEQYF
TRBV7-9	-	TRBJ1-3	-	TGTGCCAGCAGCTCCACATCCTCTGGAAACACCATATATTTT	CASSSTSSGNTIYF
TRBV5-4	-	TRBJ2-2	-	TGTGCCAGCAGCTTTCCAGCTACCGGGGAGCTGTTTTTT	CASSFPATGELFF
TRBV4-2	-	TRBJ2-7	-	TGTGCCAGCAGCCAAAGGGGGGGACTATCCGTAGAGCAGTACTTC	CASSQRGGLSVEQYF
TRBV4-1	-	TRBJ1-2	-	TGCGCCAGCAGCCAAACGGGCGGAGACTATGGCTACACCTTC	CASSQTGGDYGYTF
TRBV4-1	TRBD2	TRBJ2-7	-	TGCGCCAGCAGCCAAGCCCCAGGGACTAACGAGCAGTACTTC	CASSQAPGTNEQYF
TRBV14	-	TRBJ1-4	-	TGTGCCAGCAGGCGGACAGCAACTAATGAAAAACTGTTTTTT	CASRRTATNEKLFF
TRBV2	-	TRBJ1-2	-	TGTGCCAGCAGCCCGATAGGACACTCTAACTATGGCTACACCTTC	CASSPIGHSNYGYTF
TRBV2	-	TRBJ2-1	-	TGTGCCAGCCTCGATTACAATGAGCAGTTCTTC	CASLDYNEQFF
TRBV7-9	-	TRBJ2-3	-	TGTGCCAGCAGCTTAGGGGATTTTAGGTATTTT	CASSLGDFRYF
TRBV28	-	TRBJ1-3	-	TGTGCCAGCAGATATGACAGGAGTCATGGAAACACCATATATTTT	CASRYDRSHGNTIYF
TRBV9	TRBD2	TRBJ2-2	-	TGTGCCAGCACCGCCTCCAGACTAGCGGGGGTCACGAACACCGGGGAGCTGTTTTTT	CASTASRLAGVTNTGELFF
TRBV11-3	TRBD2	TRBJ2-1	-	TGTGCCAGCAGCCCGAGAACTAGCGGGGGGCCGAATGAGCAGTTCTTC	CASSPRTSGGPNEQFF
TRBV10-2	-	TRBJ1-2	-	TGCGCCAGCAGTGAGTTTCAGGGTACCCTATGGTGGTACACCTTC	CASSEFQGTLWWYTF
TRBV4-1	-	TRBJ2-7	-	TGCGCCAGCAGCCAGGTTACGGGGTCCTACGAGCAGTACTTC	CASSQVTGSYEQYF
TRBV28	TRBD1	TRBJ1-5	few	TGTGCCAGCAGTCGACAGGGAATGGGCAATCAGCCCCAGCATTTT	CASSRQGMGNQPQHF
TRBV4-1	TRBD1	TRBJ2-7	-	TGCGCCAGCAGCCAATCCCTGGACAGGGCAGCCAACGAGCAGTACTTC	CASSQSLDRAANEQYF
TRBV28	-	TRBJ1-2	medium-sized	TGTGCCAGCAGTTTGGGCGGGGATTATGGCTACACCTTC	CASSLGGDYGYTF